This T cell receptor (beta chain) was identified during a study of T cells after yellow fever vaccination. Regarding the study as a whole: Among primary-vaccination clones, most reappeared after the booster, at roughly 96% for CD4 and under 90% for CD8.

A universal primer site and UMIs were added as TCR cDNA was made by 5'RACE template switching. TCRdb reanalysed the 5' RACE reads using MiXCR and keeps one entry per CDR3 protein. The sample lists 250,000 to 300,000 distinct CDR3 sequences, around 4.9% occurring once. Points on this clonotype: Its antigen is undetermined.

This CDR3 is 12 amino acids long. CDR1 and CDR2 (germline): LGHDT, YNNKEL (reference sequence). V gave up 0 bases and J gave up 4 bases, with 2 bases separating them. This receptor was taken from a man younger than 35 who received the YFV17D yellow fever vaccine. The source was CD4+ T cells sorted from PBMCs, collected on the day of the yellow fever booster vaccination. V is TRBV3-1 and J is TRBJ2-3, with unresolved D. CDR3 DNA: TGTGCCAGCAGCCAAGAGCCAGATACGCAGTATTTT. Translation: CASSQEPDTQYF.